This T cell receptor (beta chain) derives from a study of blood T cell repertoires in COVID-19. For the study at large: In each case, the material was cDNA or gDNA derived from T cells, B-cell-depleted T cells, or PBMCs.

Per the original methods: Reference gene primer amplification yielded estimated nucleated cell counts. Clones were read by immunoSEQ multiplex PCR, and TCRdb kept only the in-frame ones, dropping some. That table supplies the V and J calls and clone size; D and trimming were determined from the DNA. The sample shows about 160,000 clones, about 90% of them seen only once. This receptor was identified in a woman between 55 and 75 years old with active or convalescent COVID-19. The source material was peripheral blood.

For the CDR3, the DNA is TGCGCCAGCAGCCTAGCGGGGACCACAGATACGCAGTATTTT. Encoded protein: CASSLAGTTDTQYF. V gene TRBV4-1 combines with J gene TRBJ2-3; 8 bases are a match to TRBD2. CDR1 MGHRA and CDR2 YSYEKL come from the germline V gene. V trimming: 4 bases; J trimming: 2 bases; junction bases outside the gene matches: 2. This CDR3 is 14 amino acids long.